This T cell receptor (beta chain) was identified during a study of T cells in Graves' hyperthyroidism and ophthalmopathy. Study-wide findings and caveats: Most clonotypes expanded in thyroid above 0.001 were likewise present in blood. A model of 13 V-J pairs discriminated ophthalmopathy from stable hyperthyroidism.

TCR beta CDR3 region amplification was performed from RNA transcripts. First-round RT-PCR targeting the TCR CDR3 was performed with the HTBI primer set. Each CDR3 protein is one row after TCRdb ran MiXCR on the multiplex PCR reads. The sample records approximately 870,000 distinct CDR3 sequences, 38% being singletons. Patients aged 18 to 65 had newly diagnosed hyperthyroidism of under 2 months' duration. PBMCs were collected from a roughly 10 ml volume of fresh peripheral blood. The V end lost 5 bases, the J end lost 6 bases, and 16 bases lay between the germline ends. Germline V gives CDR1 SGHVT, CDR2 SQSDAQ. The CDR3 loop spans 14 amino acids. Concerning this clonotype itself: Antigen specificity is unknown. Since a much larger clone is just one base distant, this may be a read error.

The chain has TRBV7-4 and TRBJ1-2, with D perhaps TRBD1 (5 bases). The clonotype comes from a man between 18 and 35 years old with Graves' hyperthyroidism. Sequenced material: blood. CDR3 loop: CASSRDLGGHGYTF. The CDR3 DNA is TGTGCCAGCAGCCGGGACCTTGGCGGCCATGGCTACACCTTC.